This T cell receptor beta chain stems from a study of technical replicates of blood from several donors. This clone was recorded once. Per the germline V gene, CDR1 is MDHEN and CDR2 is SYDVKM. V shed 10 bases, J shed 6 bases, and the junction held 7 bases outside the gene matches. The CDR3 extends over 13 amino acids. Data came from immunoSEQ multiplex PCR; TCRdb stores just in-frame clones and leaves some out. The sample holds some 57,000 clones, approximately 97% seen once. The receptor's source is a human donor in good health. Sequenced: T cells isolated from PBMCs. V and J are TRBV28 and TRBJ1-5; 9 nucleotides line up with TRBD1. Written as DNA, the CDR3 is TGTGCCATCGGACAGGGGACGAGTCAGCCCCAGCATTTT. As protein: CAIGQGTSQPQHF. Combining the CDR3 with reference TRBV28 and TRBJ1-5 gives the whole variable domain DVKVTQSSRYLVKRTGEKVFLECVQDMDHENMFWYRQDPGLGLRLIYFSYDVKMKEKGDIPEGYSVSREKKERFSLILESASTNQTSMYLCAIGQGTSQPQHFGDGTRLSIL.